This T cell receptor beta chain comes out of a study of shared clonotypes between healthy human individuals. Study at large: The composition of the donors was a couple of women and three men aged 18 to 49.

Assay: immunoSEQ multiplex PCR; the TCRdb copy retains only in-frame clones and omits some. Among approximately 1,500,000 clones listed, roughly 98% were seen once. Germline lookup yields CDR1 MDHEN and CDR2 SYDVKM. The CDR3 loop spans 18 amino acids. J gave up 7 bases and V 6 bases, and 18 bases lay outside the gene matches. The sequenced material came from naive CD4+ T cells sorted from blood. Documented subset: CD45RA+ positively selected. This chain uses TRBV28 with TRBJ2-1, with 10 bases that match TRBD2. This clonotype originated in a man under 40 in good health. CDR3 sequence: CASRRPLFASGRINEQFF. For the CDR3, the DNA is TGTGCCAGCAGACGCCCCCTTTTTGCTAGCGGGAGAATTAATGAGCAGTTCTTC.